This T cell receptor beta chain appears in the sequencing data of a study of cytomegalovirus exposure and HLA in healthy donors. The PCR ran on 60 Vbeta and 13 Jbeta primers. TCRdb's copy holds only in-frame clones and misses some; the assay was immunoSEQ multiplex PCR. The sample lists 70,000 to 85,000 clones, about 60% occurring once. Trimming took 3 bases from V and 6 from J, leaving 14 bases between them. The CDR3 loop spans 14 amino acids. CDR1 is SNHLY, CDR2 FYNNEI, per germline. The sequenced material came from PBMCs. The chain uses TRBV2 and TRBJ1-2, with D possibly being TRBD1 (5 bases). The source is a man younger than 40 in good health and CMV-seropositive. Here the CDR3 reads CASSDWGGADGYTF. The CDR3, as DNA: TGTGCCAGCAGTGATTGGGGAGGGGCGGATGGCTACACCTTC.